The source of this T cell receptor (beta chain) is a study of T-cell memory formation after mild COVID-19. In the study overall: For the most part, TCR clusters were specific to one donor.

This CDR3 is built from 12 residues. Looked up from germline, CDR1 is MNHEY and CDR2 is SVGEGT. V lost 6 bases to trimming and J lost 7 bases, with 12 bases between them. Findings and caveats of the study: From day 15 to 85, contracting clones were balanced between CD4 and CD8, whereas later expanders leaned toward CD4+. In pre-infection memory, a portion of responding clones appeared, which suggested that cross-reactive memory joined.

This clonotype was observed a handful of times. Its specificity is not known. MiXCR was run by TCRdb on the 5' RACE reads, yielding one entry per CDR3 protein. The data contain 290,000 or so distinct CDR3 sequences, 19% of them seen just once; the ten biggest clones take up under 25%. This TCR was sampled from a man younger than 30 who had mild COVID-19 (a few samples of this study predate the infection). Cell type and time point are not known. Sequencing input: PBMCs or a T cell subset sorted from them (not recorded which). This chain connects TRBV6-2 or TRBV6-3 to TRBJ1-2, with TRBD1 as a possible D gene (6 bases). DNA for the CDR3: TGTGCCAGCAGACTAGGGGGTCCTGGCTACACCTTC. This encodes CASRLGGPGYTF.